This is a list of T cell receptor beta chains from one sample in a study of molecular identifiers for immune sequencing clone quantification. TCRdb called the PCR reads again in MiXCR, with one record for every CDR3 protein. Found here are fewer than 70,000 distinct CDR3 sequences, 15% to 20% of them singletons; the top ten hold nearly 1.5%. Sample: naive CD8+ T cells from blood, with Jurkat cell RNA spiked in. These TCRs come from a human donor in good health. Some libraries in this study had Jurkat cell RNA spiked in. CDR3s include the opening cysteine and the closing phenylalanine or tryptophan. D genes are given only for firm matches. Clone size appears in some rows only: once, few, many, or a class for an expanded clone.

DNA	CDR3	D	size	J	V
TGCAGCGCCCACCCCGCTGAAGCTTTCTTT	CSAHPAEAFF	NA	many	TRBJ1-1	TRBV29-1
TGTGCCAGCACCGAAACAGGACCCAACTCAGGAAAACTGTTTTTT	CASTETGPNSGKLFF	NA	many	TRBJ1-4	TRBV6-6
TGTGCCACCAGTGATTCGCGGATCGGCACAGGGTCGTCCACCGGGGAGCTGTTTTTT	CATSDSRIGTGSSTGELFF	NA	many	TRBJ2-2	TRBV24-1
TGTGCCAGCAGTTTATCGGCGAGGGGCGAAAAACTGTTTTTT	CASSLSARGEKLFF	NA	NA	TRBJ1-4	TRBV27
TGCGCCAGCAGTAACTTGGGGACTGAAGCTTTCTTT	CASSNLGTEAFF	NA	many	TRBJ1-1	TRBV5-1
TGCGCCAGCAGAAGCCGGGGAGGGCCAGATACGCAGTATTTT	CASRSRGGPDTQYF	TRBD2	many	TRBJ2-3	TRBV5-1
TGTGCCAGCAGTCCGGACAGGGGCGGGGGCGAGCAGTACTTC	CASSPDRGGGEQYF	TRBD1	many	TRBJ2-7	TRBV7-9
TGTGCCAGCAGTCCAGGGACTCAGCCCCAGCATTTT	CASSPGTQPQHF	NA	many	TRBJ1-5	TRBV27
TGTGCCAGCAGCGTAGGAGCGAACTATGGCTACACCTTC	CASSVGANYGYTF	NA	few	TRBJ1-2	TRBV9
TGTGCCACCAGCAGCCGGGCGGCCACCGGGGAGCTGTTTTTT	CATSSRAATGELFF	NA	many	TRBJ2-2	TRBV15
TGCAGCTCACGGGACAGGCGATTTGATGAGCAGTTCTTC	CSSRDRRFDEQFF	TRBD1	many	TRBJ2-1	TRBV29-1
TGTGCCATCAGTGTACAGCGGGAGGGCTCCAATGAGCAGTTCTTC	CAISVQREGSNEQFF	TRBD2	many	TRBJ2-1	TRBV10-3
TGTGCCGCCCTAGGACCAGATACGCAGTATTTT	CAALGPDTQYF	NA	many	TRBJ2-3	TRBV3-1
TGCAGTGCTAGGGGCGGGGCTTACAATGAGCAGTTCTTC	CSARGGAYNEQFF	NA	many	TRBJ2-1	TRBV20-1
TGTGCCAGCAGTAGTAGCGGATACCAAGAGACCCAGTACTTC	CASSSSGYQETQYF	NA	many	TRBJ2-5	TRBV7-4
TGTGCCAGCAGTTTCCTGGGGGAGAGCTACGAGCAGTACTTC	CASSFLGESYEQYF	NA	many	TRBJ2-7	TRBV28
TGTGCCAGCAGCCGGGGGGCCGAAAAACTGTTTTTT	CASSRGAEKLFF	NA	many	TRBJ1-4	TRBV3-1
TGTGCCAGCAGTTTCTCCAAGGGGGAGTATCCCTACGAGCAGTACTTC	CASSFSKGEYPYEQYF	NA	many	TRBJ2-7	TRBV27
TGCAGTGCCCAATCGGGGGGGGCAGACGCGTATGGCTACACCTTC	CSAQSGGADAYGYTF	NA	many	TRBJ1-2	TRBV20-1
TGTGCCGGCAGTCACGGGACAGGGAACTACGAGCAGTACTTC	CAGSHGTGNYEQYF	TRBD1	NA	TRBJ2-7	TRBV12-3/TRBV12-4
TGCGCCAGCAGCCAGTCCGACAGGGGTAGCTCCTACAATGAGCAGTTCTTC	CASSQSDRGSSYNEQFF	TRBD1	many	TRBJ2-1	TRBV4-1
TGTGCCAGCAGCCCTTACCGAGGGGGCGCGGTGCGTCGGGTCACCGGGGAGCTGTTTTTT	CASSPYRGGAVRRVTGELFF	TRBD1	few	TRBJ2-2	TRBV9
TGTGCCAGCAGTCCCAAGTGGGGGACTGAAGCTTTCTTT	CASSPKWGTEAFF	NA	many	TRBJ1-1	TRBV6-2/TRBV6-3
TGTGCCAGCAGCTTATCTTGGGGGGCCCGGACTGAAGCTTTCTTT	CASSLSWGARTEAFF	NA	many	TRBJ1-1	TRBV7-9
TGTGCCTGCAGCTTCACAGGGTGCAATCAGCCCCAGCATTTT	CACSFTGCNQPQHF	NA	NA	TRBJ1-5	TRBV7-8
TGTGCCAGCAGCTTGAGTGTTGGCCCCCTTAGCACAGATACGCAGTATTTT	CASSLSVGPLSTDTQYF	NA	NA	TRBJ2-3	TRBV5-3
TGTGCCAGCAGTTACCGGCGGGACCCCTACAATGAGCAGTTCTTC	CASSYRRDPYNEQFF	NA	few	TRBJ2-1	TRBV6-5
TGTGCCAGCAGCGTCAACCGGGACTTAGCTAACTATGGCTACACCTTC	CASSVNRDLANYGYTF	NA	NA	TRBJ1-2	TRBV13
TGTGCCACCAGTGATTTGACTAGTTTGAATGAGCAGTTCTTC	CATSDLTSLNEQFF	NA	few	TRBJ2-1	TRBV24-1
TGCAGCGTTGAAACTTTGGCTAGTGCCGAGCAGTACTTC	CSVETLASAEQYF	NA	many	TRBJ2-7	TRBV29-1
TGCAGTGCTAGAGATGGCGGGACCGGGGAGCTGTTTTTT	CSARDGGTGELFF	NA	many	TRBJ2-2	TRBV20-1
TGTGCCAGTAGTCCCCGGGACAGGGGGCTCCACAATGAGCAGTTCTTC	CASSPRDRGLHNEQFF	TRBD1	many	TRBJ2-1	TRBV19
TGTGCCAGCGACGATCAAGGGGGCGTGGAGACCCAGTACTTC	CASDDQGGVETQYF	TRBD1	many	TRBJ2-5	TRBV6-1
TGTGCCAGCAGTTCCCCGCAAGAAGGGGCGGGACAGAGCTCCTACAATGAGCAGTTCTTC	CASSSPQEGAGQSSYNEQFF	NA	NA	TRBJ2-1	TRBV28
TGTGCCAGCAGCCCCGGGGACAGGGGGTCGCCCCAGCATTTT	CASSPGDRGSPQHF	TRBD1	many	TRBJ1-5	TRBV25-1
TGCAGTGCTAGTGGCTATGGCTACACCTTC	CSASGYGYTF	NA	many	TRBJ1-2	TRBV20-1
TGCGCCAGCAGCCCGTCGCAGAGCTCCTACGAGCAGTACTTC	CASSPSQSSYEQYF	NA	many	TRBJ2-7	TRBV4-1
TGCAGCGTTGAATCTGGAAACACCATATATTTT	CSVESGNTIYF	NA	few	TRBJ1-3	TRBV29-1
TGCAGCGTTGAAGATGTGGGGGGAGGCTACGAGCAGTACTTC	CSVEDVGGGYEQYF	NA	many	TRBJ2-7	TRBV29-1
TGTGCCAGCAAACAACAGGGAGCTGGAAACACCATATATTTT	CASKQQGAGNTIYF	NA	few	TRBJ1-3	TRBV28
TGTGCCAGCAGTCCGCCTAGGACAGTTCTGAACACTGAAGCTTTCTTT	CASSPPRTVLNTEAFF	NA	many	TRBJ1-1	TRBV25-1
TGCGCCAGCAGTCAAGTTCTCCCCGGACTAGCGTCCTACAATGAGCAGTTCTTC	CASSQVLPGLASYNEQFF	TRBD2	many	TRBJ2-1	TRBV23-1
TGTGCCAGCAGTTCTACCGGGACAGGGGGAATCTACGAGCAGTACTTC	CASSSTGTGGIYEQYF	TRBD1	NA	TRBJ2-7	TRBV27
TGTGCCTGGAAGGGGTCCGTCGGCCCCTCTGGCTACACCTTC	CAWKGSVGPSGYTF	NA	many	TRBJ1-2	TRBV30
TGTGCCAGCAGTGAATTCCCCTCGGAGAGTCGTCAGGGCAATGAGCAGTTCTTC	CASSEFPSESRQGNEQFF	NA	many	TRBJ2-1	TRBV6-1